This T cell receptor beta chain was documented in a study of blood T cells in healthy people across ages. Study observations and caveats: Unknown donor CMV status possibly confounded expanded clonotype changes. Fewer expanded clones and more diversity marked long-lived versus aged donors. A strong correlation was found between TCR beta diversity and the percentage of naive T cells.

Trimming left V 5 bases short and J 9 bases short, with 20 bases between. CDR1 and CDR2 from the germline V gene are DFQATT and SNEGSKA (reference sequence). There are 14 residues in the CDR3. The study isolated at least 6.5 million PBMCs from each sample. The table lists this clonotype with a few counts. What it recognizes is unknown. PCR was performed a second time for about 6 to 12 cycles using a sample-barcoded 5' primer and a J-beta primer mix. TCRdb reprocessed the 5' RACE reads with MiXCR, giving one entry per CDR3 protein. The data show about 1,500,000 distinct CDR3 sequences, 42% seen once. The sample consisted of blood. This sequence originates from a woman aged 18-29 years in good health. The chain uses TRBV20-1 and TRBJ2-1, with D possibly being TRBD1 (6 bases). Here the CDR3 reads CSAPDNRVNSEQFF. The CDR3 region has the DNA TGCAGTGCTCCCGATAACAGGGTGAATAGTGAGCAGTTCTTC.